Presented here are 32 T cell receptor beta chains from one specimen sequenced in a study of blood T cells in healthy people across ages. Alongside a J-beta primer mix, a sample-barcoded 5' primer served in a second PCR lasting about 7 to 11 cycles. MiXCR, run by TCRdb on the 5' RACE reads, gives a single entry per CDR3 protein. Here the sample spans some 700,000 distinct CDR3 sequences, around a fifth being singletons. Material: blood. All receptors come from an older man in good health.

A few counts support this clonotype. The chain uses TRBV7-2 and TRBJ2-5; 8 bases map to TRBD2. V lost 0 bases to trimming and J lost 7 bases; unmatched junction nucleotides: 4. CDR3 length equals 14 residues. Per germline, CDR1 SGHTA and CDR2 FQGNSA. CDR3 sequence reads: CASSLATSAVTQYF. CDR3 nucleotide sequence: TGTGCCAGCAGCTTAGCGACTAGCGCTGTGACCCAGTACTTC. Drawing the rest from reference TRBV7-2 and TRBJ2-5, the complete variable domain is GAGVSQSPSNKVTEKGKDVELRCDPISGHTALYWYRQSLGQGLEFLIYFQGNSAPDKSGLPSDRFSAERTGGSVSTLTIQRTQQEDSAVYLCASSLATSAVTQYFGPGTRLLVL.

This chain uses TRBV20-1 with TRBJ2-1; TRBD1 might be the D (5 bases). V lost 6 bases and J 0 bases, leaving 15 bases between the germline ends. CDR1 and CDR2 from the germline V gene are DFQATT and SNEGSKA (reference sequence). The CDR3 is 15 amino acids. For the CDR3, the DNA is TGCAGTGCGGAGAGACAGTCCCCCTCCTACAATGAGCAGTTCTTC. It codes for CSAERQSPSYNEQFF.

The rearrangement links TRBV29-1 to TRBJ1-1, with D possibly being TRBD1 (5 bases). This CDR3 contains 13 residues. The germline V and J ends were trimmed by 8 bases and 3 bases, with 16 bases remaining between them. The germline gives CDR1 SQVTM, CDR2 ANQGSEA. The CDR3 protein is CSFGGWDDTEAFF. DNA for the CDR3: TGCAGCTTCGGGGGGTGGGATGACACTGAAGCTTTCTTT.

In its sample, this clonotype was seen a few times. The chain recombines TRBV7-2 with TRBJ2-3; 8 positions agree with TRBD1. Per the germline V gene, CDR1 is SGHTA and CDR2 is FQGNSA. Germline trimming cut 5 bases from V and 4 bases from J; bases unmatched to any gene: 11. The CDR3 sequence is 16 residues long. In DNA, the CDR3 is TGTGCCAGCAGCCCTAGACAGGGGCGTTCCCCAGATACGCAGTATTTT. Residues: CASSPRQGRSPDTQYF.

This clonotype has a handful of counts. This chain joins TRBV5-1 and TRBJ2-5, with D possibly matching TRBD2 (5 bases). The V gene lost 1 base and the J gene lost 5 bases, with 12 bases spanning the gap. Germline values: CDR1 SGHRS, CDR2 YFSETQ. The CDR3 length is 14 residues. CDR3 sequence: CASSLRGWEETQYF. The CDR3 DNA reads TGCGCCAGCAGCTTGCGGGGTTGGGAGGAGACCCAGTACTTC.

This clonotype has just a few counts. The CDR3 is CASGTLYNEQFF. In DNA form, the CDR3 reads TGTGCCAGCGGCACTCTGTACAATGAGCAGTTCTTC. The rearrangement uses TRBV12-3 or TRBV12-4 and TRBJ2-1; unclear D gene. Trimming shortened V by 8 bases and J by 4 bases, and 9 bases separated the two germline ends. This CDR3 contains 12 residues.

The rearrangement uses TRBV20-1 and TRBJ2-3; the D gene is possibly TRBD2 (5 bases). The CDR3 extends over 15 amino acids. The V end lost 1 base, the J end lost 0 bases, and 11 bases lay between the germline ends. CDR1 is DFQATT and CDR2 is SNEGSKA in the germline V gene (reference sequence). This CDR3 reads CSARAKRKSTDTQYF. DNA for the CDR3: TGCAGTGCTAGAGCCAAGCGGAAGAGCACAGATACGCAGTATTTT.

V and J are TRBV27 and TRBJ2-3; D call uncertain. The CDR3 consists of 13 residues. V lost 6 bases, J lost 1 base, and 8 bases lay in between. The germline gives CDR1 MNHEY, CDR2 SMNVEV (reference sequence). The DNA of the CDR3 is TGTGCCAGCAGGGGCACTGGCACAGATACGCAGTATTTT. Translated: CASRGTGTDTQYF.

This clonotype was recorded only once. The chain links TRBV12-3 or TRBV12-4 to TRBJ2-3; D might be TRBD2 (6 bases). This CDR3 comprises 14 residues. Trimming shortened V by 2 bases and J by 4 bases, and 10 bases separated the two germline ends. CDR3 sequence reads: CASSLTGRADTQYF. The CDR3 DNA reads TGTGCCAGCAGTTTAACCGGGAGAGCAGATACGCAGTATTTT.

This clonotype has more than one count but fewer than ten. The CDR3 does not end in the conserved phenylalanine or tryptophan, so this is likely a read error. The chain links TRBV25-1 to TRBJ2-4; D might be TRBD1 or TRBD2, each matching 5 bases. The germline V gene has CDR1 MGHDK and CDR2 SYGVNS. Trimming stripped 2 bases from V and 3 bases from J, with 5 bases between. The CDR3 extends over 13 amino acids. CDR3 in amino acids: CASSEGGKNIQYL. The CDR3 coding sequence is TGTGCCAGCAGTGAAGGGGGCAAAAACATTCAGTACCTC.

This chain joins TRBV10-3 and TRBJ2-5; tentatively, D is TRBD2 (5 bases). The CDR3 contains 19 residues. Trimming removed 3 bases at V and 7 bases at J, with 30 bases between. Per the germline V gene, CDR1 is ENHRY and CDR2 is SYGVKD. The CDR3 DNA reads TGTGCCATCAGTGACGACAATGGGCAGGAGCGGTCTGCCCGGGCGACCCAGTACTTC. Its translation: CAISDDNGQERSARATQYF.

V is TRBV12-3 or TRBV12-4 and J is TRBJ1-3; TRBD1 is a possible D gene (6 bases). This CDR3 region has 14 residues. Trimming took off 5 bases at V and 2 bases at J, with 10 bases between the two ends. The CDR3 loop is CASSQGLTGNTIYF. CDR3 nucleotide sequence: TGTGCCAGCAGTCAGGGGCTTACTGGAAACACCATATATTTT.

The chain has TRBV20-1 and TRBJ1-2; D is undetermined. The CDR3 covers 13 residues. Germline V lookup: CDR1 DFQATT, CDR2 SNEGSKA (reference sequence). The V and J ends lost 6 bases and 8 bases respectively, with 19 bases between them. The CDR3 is CSADRGDLEGYTF. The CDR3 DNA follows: TGCAGTGCGGATCGCGGGGATCTGGAGGGCTACACCTTC.

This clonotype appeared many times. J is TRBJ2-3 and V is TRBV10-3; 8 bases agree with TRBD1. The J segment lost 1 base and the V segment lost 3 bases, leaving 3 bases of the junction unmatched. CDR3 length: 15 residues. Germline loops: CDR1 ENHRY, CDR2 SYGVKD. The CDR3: CAISEGGQGTDTQYF. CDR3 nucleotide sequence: TGTGCCATCAGTGAAGGGGGACAGGGCACAGATACGCAGTATTTT.

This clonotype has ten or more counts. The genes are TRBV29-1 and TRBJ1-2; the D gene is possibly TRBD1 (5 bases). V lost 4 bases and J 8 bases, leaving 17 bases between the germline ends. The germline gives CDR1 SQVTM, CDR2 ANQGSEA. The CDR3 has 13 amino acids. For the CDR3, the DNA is TGCAGCGTTGTCTCCCCAGGGAGCTGGGGCTACACCTTC. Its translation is CSVVSPGSWGYTF.

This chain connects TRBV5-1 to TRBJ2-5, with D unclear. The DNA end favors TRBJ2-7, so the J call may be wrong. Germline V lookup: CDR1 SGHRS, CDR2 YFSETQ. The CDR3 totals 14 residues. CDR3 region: CASSLDDPTYEQYV. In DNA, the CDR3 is TGCGCCAGCAGCTTGGATGACCCTACCTACGAGCAGTACGTC.

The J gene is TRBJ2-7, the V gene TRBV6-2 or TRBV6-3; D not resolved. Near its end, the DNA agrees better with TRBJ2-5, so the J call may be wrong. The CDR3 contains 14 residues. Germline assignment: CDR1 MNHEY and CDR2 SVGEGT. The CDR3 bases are TGTGCCAGCGTCAATCAGGCCATCCAAGAGACCCAGTACTTC. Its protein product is CASVNQAIQETQYF.

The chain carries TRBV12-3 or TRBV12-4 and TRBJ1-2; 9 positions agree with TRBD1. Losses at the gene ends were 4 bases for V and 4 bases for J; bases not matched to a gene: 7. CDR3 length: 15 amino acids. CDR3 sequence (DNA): TGTGCCAGCAGTTACGGGACAGGGCTGAGCTATGGCTACACCTTC. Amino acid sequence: CASSYGTGLSYGYTF.

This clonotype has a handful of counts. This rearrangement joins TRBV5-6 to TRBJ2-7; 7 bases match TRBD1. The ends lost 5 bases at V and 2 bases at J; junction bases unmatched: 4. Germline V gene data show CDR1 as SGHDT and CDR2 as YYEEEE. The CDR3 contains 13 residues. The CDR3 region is CASRGDRAYEQYF. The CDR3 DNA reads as TGTGCCAGCAGGGGGGACAGAGCCTACGAGCAGTACTTC.

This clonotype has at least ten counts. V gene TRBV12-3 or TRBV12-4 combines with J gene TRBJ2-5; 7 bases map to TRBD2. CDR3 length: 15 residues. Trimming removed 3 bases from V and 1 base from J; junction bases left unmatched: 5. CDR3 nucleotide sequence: TGTGCCAGCAGTTTGGGGGGGAGCGGCCAAGAGACCCAGTACTTC. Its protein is CASSLGGSGQETQYF.

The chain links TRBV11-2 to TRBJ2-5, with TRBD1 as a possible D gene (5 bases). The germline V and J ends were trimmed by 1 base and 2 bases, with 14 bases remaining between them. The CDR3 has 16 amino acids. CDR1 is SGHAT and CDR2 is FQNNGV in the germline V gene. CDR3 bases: TGTGCCAGCAGCTTAGCGGCAGGGATCTTTCAAGAGACCCAGTACTTC. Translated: CASSLAAGIFQETQYF.

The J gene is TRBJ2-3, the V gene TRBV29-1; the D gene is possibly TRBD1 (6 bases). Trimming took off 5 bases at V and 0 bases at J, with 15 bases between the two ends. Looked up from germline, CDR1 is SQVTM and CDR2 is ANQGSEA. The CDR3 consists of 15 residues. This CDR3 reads CSVSRQATSTDTQYF. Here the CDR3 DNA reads TGCAGCGTTTCCCGACAGGCAACTAGCACAGATACGCAGTATTTT.

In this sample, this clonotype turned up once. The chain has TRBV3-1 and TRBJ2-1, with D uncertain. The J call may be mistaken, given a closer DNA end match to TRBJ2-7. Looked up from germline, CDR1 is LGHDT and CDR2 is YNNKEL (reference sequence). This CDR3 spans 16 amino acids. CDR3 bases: TGTGCCAGCAGCCAAGGGGTAGGTGCGCCGAGCTACGAGCAGTACGTC. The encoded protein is CASSQGVGAPSYEQYV.

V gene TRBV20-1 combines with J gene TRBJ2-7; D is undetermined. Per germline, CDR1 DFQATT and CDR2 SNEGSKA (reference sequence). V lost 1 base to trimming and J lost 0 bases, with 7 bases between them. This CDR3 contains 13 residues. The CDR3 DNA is TGCAGTGCTAGAGGCCCTATCTCCTACGAGCAGTACGTC. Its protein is CSARGPISYEQYV.

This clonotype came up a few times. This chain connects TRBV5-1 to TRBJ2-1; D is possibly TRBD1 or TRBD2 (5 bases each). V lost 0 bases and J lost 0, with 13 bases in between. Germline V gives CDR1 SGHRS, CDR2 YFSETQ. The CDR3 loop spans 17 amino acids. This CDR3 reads CASSLAPGRSSYNEQFF. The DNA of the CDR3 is TGCGCCAGCAGCTTGGCGCCGGGACGAAGCTCCTACAATGAGCAGTTCTTC.

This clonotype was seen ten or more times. The CDR3: CSARGGSSGNTIYF. The CDR3 region has the DNA TGCAGTGCTAGGGGCGGCTCGTCTGGAAACACCATATATTTT. This rearrangement joins TRBV20-1 to TRBJ1-3; unclear D gene. This CDR3 region has 14 residues. Trimming pared 3 bases from V and 1 base from J, leaving 10 bases between. The germline V gene encodes CDR1 DFQATT and CDR2 SNEGSKA (reference sequence).

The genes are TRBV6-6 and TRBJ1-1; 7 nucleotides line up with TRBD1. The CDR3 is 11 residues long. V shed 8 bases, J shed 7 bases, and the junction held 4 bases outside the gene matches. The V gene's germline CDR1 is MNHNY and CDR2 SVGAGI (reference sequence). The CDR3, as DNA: TGTGCCAGCGCCCGGGACAGTGAAGCTTTCTTT. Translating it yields CASARDSEAFF.

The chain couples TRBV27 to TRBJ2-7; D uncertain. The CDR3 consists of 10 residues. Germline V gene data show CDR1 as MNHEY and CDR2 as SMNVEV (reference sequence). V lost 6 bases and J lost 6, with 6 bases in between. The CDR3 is CASRGSEQYF. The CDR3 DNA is TGTGCCAGCAGAGGAAGCGAGCAGTACTTC.

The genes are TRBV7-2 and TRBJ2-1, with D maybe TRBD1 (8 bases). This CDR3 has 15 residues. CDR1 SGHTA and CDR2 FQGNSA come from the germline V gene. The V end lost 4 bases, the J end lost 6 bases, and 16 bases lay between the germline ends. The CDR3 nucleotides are TGTGCCAGCAGCTCTCACAGGGGGGGGTTCAATGAGCAGTTCTTC. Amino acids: CASSSHRGGFNEQFF.

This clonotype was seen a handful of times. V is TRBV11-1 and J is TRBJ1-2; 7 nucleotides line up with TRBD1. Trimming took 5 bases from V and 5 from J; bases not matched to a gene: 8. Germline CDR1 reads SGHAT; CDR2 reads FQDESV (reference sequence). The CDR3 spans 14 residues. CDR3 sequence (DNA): TGTGCCAGCAGCCGAAGGGGACAGTGGTATGGCTACACCTTC. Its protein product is CASSRRGQWYGYTF.

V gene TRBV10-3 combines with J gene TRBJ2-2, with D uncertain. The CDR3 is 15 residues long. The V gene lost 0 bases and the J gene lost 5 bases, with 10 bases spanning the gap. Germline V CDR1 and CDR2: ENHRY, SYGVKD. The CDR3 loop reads CAISESGWGTGELFF. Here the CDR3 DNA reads TGTGCCATCAGTGAGTCCGGCTGGGGTACCGGGGAGCTGTTTTTT.

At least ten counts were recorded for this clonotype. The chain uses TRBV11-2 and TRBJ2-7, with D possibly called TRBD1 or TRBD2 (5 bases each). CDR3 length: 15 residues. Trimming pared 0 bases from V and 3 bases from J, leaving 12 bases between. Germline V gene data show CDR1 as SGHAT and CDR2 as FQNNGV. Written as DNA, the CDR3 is TGTGCCAGCAGCTTAGAAGGAGGACACAACTACGAGCAGTACTTC. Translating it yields CASSLEGGHNYEQYF.